Listed below are T cell receptor beta chains from one sample, sequenced in a study of blood T cell repertoires in COVID-19. Sequenced by immunoSEQ multiplex PCR; TCRdb stores in-frame clones only, minus some. The sample records some 320,000 clones, around 87% being singletons. Input material: PBMCs or T cells enriched from blood (not recorded which). The receptors stem from a woman in her 30s who had recovered from COVID-19. The CDR3 runs from the conserved cysteine through the conserved F or W. A D gene is named only where the DNA matches it firmly. A clone size is listed for some rows: how often the clone was seen (once, few, many), or a class if it is expanded.

TRBJ2-1,TRBV9,NA,TRBD2,TGTGCCAGCAGCGAAATAGCGGGGGGGCCGAGTGAGCAGTTCTTC,CASSEIAGGPSEQFF
TRBJ1-5,TRBV5-1,few,NA,TGCGCCAGCAGCCCCTATGGGGGGGCAGGGAATCAGCCCCAGCATTTT,CASSPYGGAGNQPQHF
TRBJ2-7,TRBV28,NA,TRBD2,TGTGCCAGCAGCTCTCCGGGACTAGCGGGGGGTTCCTACGAGCAGTACTTC,CASSSPGLAGGSYEQYF
TRBJ1-4,TRBV19,NA,TRBD1,TGTGCCAGTAGTGCGTCCGGGACAGCTTTTCTCTTGGAAAAACTGTTTTTT,CASSASGTAFLLEKLFF
TRBJ2-3,TRBV6-4,NA,TRBD2,TGTGCCAGCAGTCGAGGACTAGCGGGGGGTGAAGATACGCAGTATTTT,CASSRGLAGGEDTQYF
TRBJ2-2,TRBV7-2,NA,TRBD1,TGTGCCAGCAGCGGTACAGGGGCCCACACCGGGGAGCTGTTTTTT,CASSGTGAHTGELFF
TRBJ2-4,TRBV30,NA,TRBD2,TGTGCCTGGAGTGCGGGACTAGCGGCTTATAACATTCAGTACTTC,CAWSAGLAAYNIQYF
TRBJ1-2,TRBV29-1,NA,TRBD1,TGCAGCGTGCCATCAGGGGGGGGCTACACCTTC,CSVPSGGGYTF
TRBJ2-5,TRBV5-4,NA,TRBD2,TGTGCCAGCAGCTCGCGGGGGGGCGGAGAGACCCAGTACTTC,CASSSRGGGETQYF
TRBJ1-2,TRBV28,NA,TRBD1,TGTGCCAGCAGTTCGCGAAATCTGGGGACAGGGGCCTATGGCTACACCTTC,CASSSRNLGTGAYGYTF
TRBJ2-6,TRBV2,NA,NA,TGTGCCAGCAGTGACCCTGGAGTCGCTGGGGCCAACGTCCTGACTTTC,CASSDPGVAGANVLTF
TRBJ2-1,TRBV4-3,NA,TRBD2,TGCGCCAGCAGCCTCCTCGGACTAGCGGGGGGGTTAGGTGAGCAGTTCTTC,CASSLLGLAGGLGEQFF
TRBJ1-3,TRBV5-4,NA,TRBD1,TGTGCCAGCAGCTTGGGGACAGGGCGCTCTGGAAACACCATATATTTT,CASSLGTGRSGNTIYF
TRBJ1-4,TRBV5-4,NA,NA,TGTGCCAGCAGCTTTGGCCTTAATGAAAAACTGTTTTTT,CASSFGLNEKLFF
TRBJ2-1,TRBV7-2,NA,TRBD2,TGTGCCAGGGGAGCGGGGGGGCTAAATGAGCAGTTCTTC,CARGAGGLNEQFF
TRBJ2-2,TRBV7-6,once,NA,TGTGCCAGCAGCTCTAGGGGCCCCGGGGAGCTGTTTTTT,CASSSRGPGELFF